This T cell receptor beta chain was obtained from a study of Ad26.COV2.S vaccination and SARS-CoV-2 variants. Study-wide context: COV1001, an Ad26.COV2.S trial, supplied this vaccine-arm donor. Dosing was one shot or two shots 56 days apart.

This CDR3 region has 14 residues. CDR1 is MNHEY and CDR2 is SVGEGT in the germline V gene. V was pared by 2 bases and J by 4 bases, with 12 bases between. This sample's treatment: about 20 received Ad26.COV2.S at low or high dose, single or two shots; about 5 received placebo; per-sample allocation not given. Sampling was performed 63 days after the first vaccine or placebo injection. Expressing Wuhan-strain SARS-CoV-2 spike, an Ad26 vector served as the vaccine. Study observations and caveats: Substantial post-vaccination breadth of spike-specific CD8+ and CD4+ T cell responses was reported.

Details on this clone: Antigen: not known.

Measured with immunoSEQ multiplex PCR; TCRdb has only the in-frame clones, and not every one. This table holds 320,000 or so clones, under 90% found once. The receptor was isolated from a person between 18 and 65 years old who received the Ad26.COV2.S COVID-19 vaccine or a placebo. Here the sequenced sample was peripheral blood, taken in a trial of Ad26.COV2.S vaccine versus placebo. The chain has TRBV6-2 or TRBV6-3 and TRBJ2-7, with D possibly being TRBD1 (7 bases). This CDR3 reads CASSYGGGLYEQYF. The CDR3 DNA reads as TGTGCCAGCAGTTACGGAGGGGGCTTATACGAGCAGTACTTC.